A selection of T cell receptor beta chains follows, all from one sample in a study of blood T cells in healthy people across ages. TCRdb re-derived calls from the 5' RACE reads in MiXCR, one entry per CDR3 protein. The sample yields approximately 1.5 million distinct CDR3 sequences, approximately 43% seen once. Sequencing was performed on blood. The receptors derive from a woman between 18 and 29 years old in good health. Each CDR3 is given with its conserved first and last residue. The D gene is left open where the match is weak. Expanded clones are given a class, and other clones once, few, many or no size at all.

j_gene,d_gene,v_gene,len,abundance,CDR3nt,CDR3aa
TRBJ2-3,TRBD2,TRBV11-2,14,few,TGTGCCGGCATCAGACTAGCGGGGGGTGATACGCAGTATTTT,CAGIRLAGGDTQYF
TRBJ1-1,NA,TRBV28,17,few,TGTGCCAGCAGTTTAAGGGGCGCCGAGAGGTTGGACACTGAAGCTTTCTTT,CASSLRGAERLDTEAFF
TRBJ1-5,NA,TRBV19,12,NA,TGTGCCAGTAGTATAGCTGTTCAGCCCCAGCATTTT,CASSIAVQPQHF
TRBJ2-1,NA,TRBV28,12,NA,TGTGCCAGCCGATCATCGGGCAATGAGCAGTTCTTC,CASRSSGNEQFF
TRBJ1-2,NA,TRBV7-2,15,NA,TGTGCCAGCAGCTTAGCACTGGGCAGATCCTATGGCTACACCTTC,CASSLALGRSYGYTF
TRBJ2-7,NA,TRBV6-2/TRBV6-3,14,NA,TGTGCCAGCAGACCGGCCTTGAGCTCCTACGAGCAGTACTTC,CASRPALSSYEQYF
TRBJ2-1,NA,TRBV6-5,16,NA,TGTGCCAGCAGCTACCGCGGACCTTCGAAAGGGGATGAGCAGTTCTTC,CASSYRGPSKGDEQFF
TRBJ1-5,NA,TRBV12-3/TRBV12-4,12,few,TGTGCCAGCAGCGGACAGCAGGCTTCCCAGCATTTT,CASSGQQASQHF
TRBJ1-2,TRBD1,TRBV6-5,13,NA,TGTGCCACCCTAACTCCCGGGACAGGGAGCTACACCTTC,CATLTPGTGSYTF
TRBJ2-3,NA,TRBV9,15,few,TGTGCCAGCAGCTCCAGTGTAGGGAGCACAGATACGCAGTATTTT,CASSSSVGSTDTQYF
TRBJ1-1,TRBD1,TRBV12-3/TRBV12-4,15,NA,TGTGCCAGCAGTATTACCGGGACAGGGAGGACTGAAGCTTTCTTT,CASSITGTGRTEAFF
TRBJ1-6,NA,TRBV29-1,14,few,TGCAGCGTTGACGGGTGCTCCTATAATTCACCCCTCCACTTT,CSVDGCSYNSPLHF
TRBJ2-7,NA,TRBV7-2,19,NA,TGTGCCAGCAGCGCCCCCTTTTCCGGTGGCGGCAGGGGTGTGCACGAGCAGTACTTC,CASSAPFSGGGRGVHEQYF
TRBJ1-5,NA,TRBV28,15,NA,TGTGCCAGCAGAAGAGGGGGTCCCCCCAATCAGCCCCAGCATTTT,CASRRGGPPNQPQHF
TRBJ2-3,NA,TRBV5-1,16,NA,TGCGCCAGCAGCTTGGCCCTACTGGCGCACACAGATACGCAGTATTTT,CASSLALLAHTDTQYF
TRBJ1-1,NA,TRBV7-9,14,few,TGTGCCAGCAGCTTAGGCCAGGCAGGTACTGAAGCTTTCTTT,CASSLGQAGTEAFF
TRBJ2-1,TRBD2,TRBV20-1,13,NA,TGCAGTGCTGCTCCGGGGGGATACAATGAGCAGTTCTTC,CSAAPGGYNEQFF
TRBJ2-7,NA,TRBV12-3/TRBV12-4,11,many,TGTGCCAGCAGCTTTGCCTACGAGCAGTACTTC,CASSFAYEQYF
TRBJ1-5,NA,TRBV3-1,15,NA,TGTGCCAGCAGCGAAAATCCCAGGGTGAGTCAGCCCCAGCATTTT,CASSENPRVSQPQHF
TRBJ2-1,NA,TRBV7-9,16,NA,TGTGCCAGCAACCAAGCCGGGACCGCGTTAAGGGGTGAGCAGTTCTTC,CASNQAGTALRGEQFF
TRBJ1-5,TRBD1,TRBV2,15,few,TGTGCCAGCACTCTGGGGACAGCAAGCAATCAGCCCCAGCATTTT,CASTLGTASNQPQHF
TRBJ2-3,TRBD2,TRBV7-2,19,NA,TGTGCCAGCAGCTTAACCGTGACTAGCGAGGGGCCGAGCACAGATACGCAGTATTTT,CASSLTVTSEGPSTDTQYF
TRBJ1-3,NA,TRBV7-2,14,NA,TGTGCCAGCAGCTTTTGGGGGTCCGGAAACACCATATATTTT,CASSFWGSGNTIYF
TRBJ1-2,NA,TRBV12-3/TRBV12-4,11,NA,TGTGCCAGCAGTTTTTCCCTAGACTACACCTTC,CASSFSLDYTF
TRBJ1-4,TRBD1,TRBV4-1,16,few,TGCGCCAGCAGCCACCTGATTGGACAGGGTTCCGAAAAACTGTTTTTT,CASSHLIGQGSEKLFF
TRBJ2-3,NA,TRBV7-2,12,many,TGTGCCAGCAGCTTATGGTCAGATACGCAGTATTTT,CASSLWSDTQYF
TRBJ1-1,NA,TRBV5-1,14,NA,TGCGCCAGCAGCTTGATACCCGAGAACACTGAAGCTTTCTTT,CASSLIPENTEAFF
TRBJ2-3,NA,TRBV18,14,NA,TGTGCCAGCTCACCGGCCTTTAGCACAGATACGCAGTATTTT,CASSPAFSTDTQYF
TRBJ2-1,NA,TRBV30,12,few,TGTGCCTGCACCATTAGTGGCAATGAGCAGTTCTTC,CACTISGNEQFF
TRBJ1-1,NA,TRBV18,13,NA,TGTGCCTTCTCTGCGGGCTCGGGAACTGAAGCTTTCTTT,CAFSAGSGTEAFF
TRBJ2-7,TRBD1,TRBV20-1,12,few,TGCAGTGCTGAGGGACAGATCTACGAGCAGTACTTC,CSAEGQIYEQYF
TRBJ1-4,NA,TRBV4-1,18,NA,TGCGCCAGCAGCCAGCTTATACAGGCCCACCCAACTAATGAAAAACTGTTTTTT,CASSQLIQAHPTNEKLFF
TRBJ2-5,TRBD1,TRBV20-1,16,NA,TGCAGTGCTAGAAGCCAAACAGGGGCTCCTCAAGAGACCCAGTACTTC,CSARSQTGAPQETQYF
TRBJ2-1,TRBD2,TRBV7-2,16,few,TGTGCCAGCAGCTTAAGGGGACTAGCGACGAACAATGAGCAGTTCTTC,CASSLRGLATNNEQFF
TRBJ2-1,TRBD2,TRBV11-3,14,NA,TGTGCCAGCAGCTTGAATAGCGGGGTCAATCAGCAGTTCTTC,CASSLNSGVNQQFF
TRBJ2-7,NA,TRBV6-2/TRBV6-3,17,NA,TGTGCCAGCAGTTACTCCCTCTCGGTACAGTCCCACTACGAGCAGTACTTC,CASSYSLSVQSHYEQYF